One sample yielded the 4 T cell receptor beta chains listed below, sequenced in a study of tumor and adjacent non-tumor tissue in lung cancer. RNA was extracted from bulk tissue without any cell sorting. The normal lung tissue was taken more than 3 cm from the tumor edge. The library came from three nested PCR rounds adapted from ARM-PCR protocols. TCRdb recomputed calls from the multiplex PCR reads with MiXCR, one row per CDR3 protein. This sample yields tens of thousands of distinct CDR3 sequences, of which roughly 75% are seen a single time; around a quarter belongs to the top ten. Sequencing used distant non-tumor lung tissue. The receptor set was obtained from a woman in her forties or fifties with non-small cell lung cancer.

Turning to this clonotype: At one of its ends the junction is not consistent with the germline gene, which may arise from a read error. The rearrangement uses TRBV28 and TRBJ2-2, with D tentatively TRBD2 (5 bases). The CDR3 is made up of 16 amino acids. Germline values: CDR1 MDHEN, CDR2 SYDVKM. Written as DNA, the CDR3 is TGTGCCAGCAGACCTCATCTGCCCGCGAACACCGGGGAGCTGTTTTTC. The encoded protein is CASRPHLPANTGELFF.

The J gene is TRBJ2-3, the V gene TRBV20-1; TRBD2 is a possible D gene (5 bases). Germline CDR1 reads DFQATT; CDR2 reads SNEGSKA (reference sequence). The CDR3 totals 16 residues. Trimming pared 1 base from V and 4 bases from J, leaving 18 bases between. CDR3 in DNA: TGCAGTGCTAGAGCTTCTAGCAGGAGTGTAGCAGATACGCAGTATTTT. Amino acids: CSARASSRSVADTQYF.

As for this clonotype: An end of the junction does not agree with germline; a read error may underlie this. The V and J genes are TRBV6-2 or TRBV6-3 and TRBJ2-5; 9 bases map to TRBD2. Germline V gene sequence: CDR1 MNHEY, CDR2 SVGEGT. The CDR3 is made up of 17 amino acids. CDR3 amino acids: CAGSLGLAGVFYETQYF. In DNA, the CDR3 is TGTGCCGGCAGTCTAGGATTAGCGGGAGTATTCTACGAGACCCAGTACTTC.

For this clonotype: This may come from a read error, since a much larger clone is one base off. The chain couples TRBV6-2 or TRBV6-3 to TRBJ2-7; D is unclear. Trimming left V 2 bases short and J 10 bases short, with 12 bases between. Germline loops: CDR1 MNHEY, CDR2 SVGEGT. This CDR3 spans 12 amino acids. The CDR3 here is CASSYGPKGQYF. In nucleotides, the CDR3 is TGTGCCAGCAGTTACGGGCCGAAGGGTCAGTACTTC.